Listed here is a single T cell receptor beta chain. This sample stems from a study of OX40 agonist ivuxolimab in advanced cancers. At the level of the study: Patients received ivuxolimab, an intravenous treatment, every 2 weeks at 0.01 to 10 mg/kg. Partial responses were achieved by three patients, of whom one had hepatocellular carcinoma and two had cutaneous melanoma.

TCRdb's table, derived via immunoSEQ multiplex PCR, lists solely in-frame clones and lacks some. The sample shows roughly 67,000 clones, around nine tenths of them seen only once. The CDR3 has 12 amino acids. CDR1 is SGHDT and CDR2 is YYEEEE in the germline V gene. Trimming took off 1 base at V and 3 bases at J, with 5 bases between the two ends. Autoimmune disease history or systemic immunosuppression barred patients. The chain links TRBV5-6 to TRBJ2-7, with TRBD2 as a possible D gene (5 bases). The sequence was obtained from an adult with an advanced solid tumor such as melanoma, head and neck, liver or kidney cancer. This specimen consisted of CD4+ or CD8+ T cells sorted from blood, obtained in a trial of the OX40 agonist ivuxolimab. In DNA, the CDR3 is TGTGCCAGCAGCTTGACTAGCTACGAGCAGTACTTC. Translating gives CASSLTSYEQYF. Filled out from reference TRBV5-6 and TRBJ2-7, the complete variable domain reads DAGVTQSPTHLIKTRGQQVTLRCSPKSGHDTVSWYQQALGQGPQFIFQYYEEEERQRGNFPDRFSGHQFPNYSSELNVNALLLGDSALYLCASSLTSYEQYFGPGTRLTVT.